This T cell receptor (beta chain) was sequenced for a study of blood T cell repertoires in COVID-19. Overall study context: Acute and convalescent COVID-19 samples came from the United States, Italy and Spain. PBMCs, B-cell-depleted T cells, or T cells were the source of the cDNA or gDNA that made up the material.

In the study's own analysis: Counts of nucleated cells, estimated from reference gene primer amplification, were obtained. Clones were read by immunoSEQ multiplex PCR, and TCRdb kept only the in-frame ones, dropping some. The V and J calls and clone size come from that table; D and trimming were worked out from the DNA. The table records a few hundred thousand clones, approximately 81% of them present only once. Participants reported their clinical history, and cohort assignment relied on those reports. The germline V gene encodes CDR1 MNHNS and CDR2 SASEGT. The CDR3 runs 17 residues. V dropped 4 bases and J dropped 0 bases, with 16 bases sitting between them.

Input material: PBMCs or T cells enriched from blood (not recorded which). V gene TRBV6-1 combines with J gene TRBJ1-3; a weak D match, TRBD1 (6 bases). This sequence originates from a woman in her fifties or sixties who had been exposed to COVID-19. CDR3 nucleotide sequence: TGTGCCAGCAGTGGTGAAGGGGGTAGGGGCTCTGGAAACACCATATATTTT. It codes for CASSGEGGRGSGNTIYF.